This is a list of T cell receptor beta chains from one sample in a study of T cell responses to AZD1222 COVID-19 vaccine. The protocol was immunoSEQ multiplex PCR, while the TCRdb copy is restricted to in-frame clones and leaves out a portion. The sample contains 150,000 to 200,000 clones, about nine tenths of which appear only once. This material consisted of peripheral blood, taken on day 0 of AZD1222 vaccination. Every receptor here comes from an adult in good health. The conserved cysteine and the conserved F or W are not part of the CDR3 here. The order of the fields is CDR3 length, J gene, V gene, CDR3 protein.

cdr3_length: 13
j_call: TRBJ2-1
v_call: TRBV5-1
cdr3_aa: ASSPAGASYNEQF

cdr3_length: 11
j_call: TRBJ1-2
v_call: TRBV6-1
cdr3_aa: ASSEIRGGKYT

cdr3_length: 14
j_call: TRBJ1-3
v_call: TRBV14
cdr3_aa: ASSQRLTGSGNTIY

cdr3_length: 15
j_call: TRBJ1-3
v_call: TRBV3-1/TRBV3-2
cdr3_aa: ASSQYRAREGGNTIY

cdr3_length: 13
j_call: TRBJ2-1
v_call: TRBV6-5
cdr3_aa: ASRETGGFSNEQF

cdr3_length: 11
j_call: TRBJ2-7
v_call: TRBV6-6
cdr3_aa: ASSIDRSYEQY

cdr3_length: 15
j_call: TRBJ2-3
v_call: TRBV19
cdr3_aa: ASSPLLWAGAADTQY

cdr3_length: 12
j_call: TRBJ1-5
v_call: TRBV18
cdr3_aa: ASSPEAMHQPQH

cdr3_length: 12
j_call: TRBJ2-3
v_call: TRBV3-1/TRBV3-2
cdr3_aa: ASSQGGGAYTQY

cdr3_length: 16
j_call: TRBJ2-7
v_call: TRBV28
cdr3_aa: ASSFSSTGDSPTYEQY

cdr3_length: 12
j_call: TRBJ2-3
v_call: TRBV3-1/TRBV3-2
cdr3_aa: ASSQGVGTDTQY

cdr3_length: 11
j_call: TRBJ1-2
v_call: TRBV3-1/TRBV3-2
cdr3_aa: ASSQGGAIGYT

cdr3_length: 12
j_call: TRBJ1-5
v_call: TRBV19
cdr3_aa: ASTTGTSNQPQH

cdr3_length: 13
j_call: TRBJ2-7
v_call: TRBV6-6
cdr3_aa: ASSLTSGGAYEQY

cdr3_length: 10
j_call: TRBJ1-1
v_call: TRBV7-2
cdr3_aa: ASSLGPRQAF

cdr3_length: 11
j_call: TRBJ2-7
v_call: TRBV12-5
cdr3_aa: ASAADRSYEQY

cdr3_length: 12
j_call: TRBJ2-3
v_call: TRBV7-9
cdr3_aa: ASSLSLPSETQY

cdr3_length: 17
j_call: TRBJ2-1
v_call: TRBV10-3
cdr3_aa: AISDPTSGGASNYNEQF

cdr3_length: 13
j_call: TRBJ2-7
v_call: TRBV2
cdr3_aa: ASSPRTGGIDEQY

cdr3_length: 11
j_call: TRBJ1-1
v_call: TRBV18
cdr3_aa: ASSPLGNTEAF

cdr3_length: 12
j_call: TRBJ2-7
v_call: TRBV27
cdr3_aa: ASRPTGGRGEQY

cdr3_length: 16
j_call: TRBJ1-2
v_call: TRBV6-1
cdr3_aa: ASSEVGTGNFVNYGYT

cdr3_length: 20
j_call: TRBJ1-3
v_call: TRBV29-1
cdr3_aa: SVEVFSPDNEAGLISGNTIY

cdr3_length: 11
j_call: TRBJ2-7
v_call: TRBV28
cdr3_aa: ASSFVGNREQY

cdr3_length: 11
j_call: TRBJ2-1
v_call: TRBV12-3/TRBV12-4
cdr3_aa: ASITWGGNEQF

cdr3_length: 11
j_call: TRBJ2-7
v_call: TRBV6-5
cdr3_aa: ASSYSSGGEQY

cdr3_length: 15
j_call: TRBJ2-1
v_call: TRBV5-4
cdr3_aa: ASEGTSGSASYNEQF

cdr3_length: 14
j_call: TRBJ1-6
v_call: TRBV9
cdr3_aa: ASSFREGASTSPLH

cdr3_length: 12
j_call: TRBJ2-1
v_call: TRBV5-1
cdr3_aa: ASSSLHLENEQF

cdr3_length: 14
j_call: TRBJ2-3
v_call: TRBV6-4
cdr3_aa: ASSDSTAGVTDTQY

cdr3_length: 12
j_call: TRBJ2-7
v_call: TRBV2
cdr3_aa: ASSEQVSSYEQY

cdr3_length: 14
j_call: TRBJ1-5
v_call: TRBV5-5
cdr3_aa: ASSPRGDSSNQPQH

cdr3_length: 17
j_call: TRBJ1-3
v_call: TRBV9
cdr3_aa: ASSVGRGGRTASGNTIY

cdr3_length: 13
j_call: TRBJ2-7
v_call: TRBV10-2
cdr3_aa: ASSDLQGLSYEQY

cdr3_length: 12
j_call: TRBJ1-2
v_call: TRBV7-8
cdr3_aa: ASSLGEQGRGYT

cdr3_length: 14
j_call: TRBJ2-7
v_call: TRBV7-9
cdr3_aa: ASSLSGRTGEREQY

cdr3_length: 13
j_call: TRBJ1-6
v_call: TRBV28
cdr3_aa: ASTETQGESSPLH

cdr3_length: 13
j_call: TRBJ1-4
v_call: TRBV9
cdr3_aa: ASSITGGPNEKLF

cdr3_length: 12
j_call: TRBJ2-2
v_call: TRBV13
cdr3_aa: ASSLGLYTGELF

cdr3_length: 13
j_call: TRBJ1-2
v_call: TRBV11-2
cdr3_aa: ASSSTSTAGTGYT

cdr3_length: 13
j_call: TRBJ2-3
v_call: TRBV9
cdr3_aa: ASSVASGYTDTQY

cdr3_length: 14
j_call: TRBJ2-1
v_call: TRBV7-8
cdr3_aa: ASSLAALAGWNEQF

cdr3_length: 14
j_call: TRBJ2-5
v_call: TRBV3-1/TRBV3-2
cdr3_aa: ASSPGTSGGQETQY

cdr3_length: 11
j_call: TRBJ2-1
v_call: TRBV29-1
cdr3_aa: SVGLTQRNEQF

cdr3_length: 11
j_call: TRBJ1-4
v_call: TRBV29-1
cdr3_aa: SVVGGPNEKLF

cdr3_length: 16
j_call: TRBJ2-3
v_call: TRBV7-9
cdr3_aa: ASSAGTSGQFSTDTQY

cdr3_length: 14
j_call: TRBJ2-5
v_call: TRBV2
cdr3_aa: ASRRRLAGGEETQY

cdr3_length: 15
j_call: TRBJ2-3
v_call: TRBV7-2
cdr3_aa: ASSLVSGRLGTDTQY

cdr3_length: 12
j_call: TRBJ2-1
v_call: TRBV6-1
cdr3_aa: ASSEMGGPNEQF

cdr3_length: 13
j_call: TRBJ2-7
v_call: TRBV2
cdr3_aa: ASRSWGQGPYEQY

cdr3_length: 11
j_call: TRBJ1-5
v_call: TRBV5-1
cdr3_aa: ASSLGRDQPQH

cdr3_length: 10
j_call: TRBJ1-5
v_call: TRBV6-6
cdr3_aa: ASTPLGQPQH

cdr3_length: 11
j_call: TRBJ2-3
v_call: TRBV7-2
cdr3_aa: ASSPEEALTQY

cdr3_length: 10
j_call: TRBJ2-2
v_call: TRBV11-2
cdr3_aa: ASRWPDEELF

cdr3_length: 10
j_call: TRBJ1-2
v_call: TRBV30
cdr3_aa: AWRDGPYGYT

cdr3_length: 13
j_call: TRBJ1-5
v_call: TRBV6-1
cdr3_aa: ASSDRTGTKEPQH

cdr3_length: 14
j_call: TRBJ2-1
v_call: TRBV28
cdr3_aa: ASSFSAGATYNEQF